These 9 T cell receptor beta chains came from one sample sequenced in a study of blood T cell repertoires in COVID-19. Sequenced by immunoSEQ multiplex PCR; TCRdb stores in-frame clones only, minus some. This repertoire shows about 98,000 clones, roughly 90% found once; its top ten account for 4% to 5.5%. The material sequenced was peripheral blood. Source of these receptors: a woman aged 45-59 years with COVID-19, enrolled during active disease.

This clone appeared a single time. The chain carries TRBV7-9 and TRBJ2-5; 10 bases fit TRBD1. The ends lost 5 bases at V and 5 bases at J; junction bases unmatched: 11. The length of the CDR3 is 16 residues. CDR1 is SEHNR, CDR2 FQNEAQ, per germline (reference sequence). In DNA, the CDR3 is TGTGCCAGCAGCCCCAGCTTGGGACAGGGGTTGGAGACCCAGTACTTC. It encodes CASSPSLGQGLETQYF.

This clone was detected only once. Other DNA sequences in the same sample also yield this CDR3. The V call is TRBV6-6, the J call TRBJ1-5, with D hard to call. Per germline, CDR1 MNHNY and CDR2 SVGAGI (reference sequence). This CDR3 is built from 14 residues. V gave up 2 bases and J gave up 4 bases, with 9 bases separating them. CDR3 in amino acids: CASSYAEDNQPQHF. In nucleotides, the CDR3 is TGTGCCAGCAGTTACGCAGAAGATAATCAGCCCCAGCATTTT.

The CDR3 reads CASSPQQGSNQPQHF. DNA of the CDR3: TGTGCCAGCTCACCACAACAGGGTAGCAATCAGCCCCAGCATTTT. The rearrangement uses TRBV18 and TRBJ1-5; TRBD1 is a possible D gene (6 bases). CDR3 length: 15 residues. The V end was cut by 1 base, the J end by 0 bases, with 7 bases between. The germline V gene encodes CDR1 KGHSH and CDR2 LQKENI.

The genes are TRBV30 and TRBJ2-7; a possible D gene is TRBD1 (5 bases). CDR1 and CDR2 (germline): GTSNPN, SVGIG (reference sequence). This CDR3 contains 11 residues. Trimming shortened V by 2 bases and J by 10 bases, and 12 bases separated the two germline ends. Written as DNA, the CDR3 is TGTGCCTGGAGTAAAACACAGGAACAGTACTTC. It codes for CAWSKTQEQYF.

The V call is TRBV4-2, the J call TRBJ1-2, with 7 bases identical to TRBD1. This CDR3 has 14 amino acids. Germline V gene data show CDR1 as LGHNA and CDR2 as YNFKEQ. Trimming at V came to 0 bases and at J to 8 bases, leaving 6 bases not matched to a gene. In nucleotides, the CDR3 is TGTGCCAGCAGCCAAGATGGGGACAGACGGGGCTACACCTTC. This encodes CASSQDGDRRGYTF.

V is TRBV11-2 and J is TRBJ1-1; possible D gene TRBD1, 6 bases. The CDR3 loop spans 14 amino acids. From germline, CDR1 is SGHAT and CDR2 FQNNGV. The V and J ends lost 6 bases and 1 base respectively, with 12 bases between them. As DNA, the CDR3 is TGTGCCAGCAGTCCGGACAGAAGGAACACTGAAGCTTTCTTT. This codes for CASSPDRRNTEAFF.

This chain uses TRBV7-9 with TRBJ2-7, with D possibly TRBD1 on 6 matching bases. Germline V CDR1 and CDR2: SEHNR, FQNEAQ (reference sequence). The CDR3 has 13 amino acids. V was cut by 4 bases and J by 2 bases, with 9 bases left in between. For the CDR3, the DNA is TGTGCCAGCAGCTCGGACAGACCCTACGAGCAGTACTTC. As protein: CASSSDRPYEQYF.

The chain uses TRBV29-1 and TRBJ1-2; D possibly corresponds to TRBD1 (5 bases). V lost 6 bases to trimming and J lost 0 bases, with 8 bases between them. Looked up from germline, CDR1 is SQVTM and CDR2 is ANQGSEA. The CDR3 extends over 12 amino acids. As DNA, the CDR3 is TGCAGCGTGGGGGGGTCTAACTATGGCTACACCTTC. Translation: CSVGGSNYGYTF.

This clone was found once. This rearrangement joins TRBV21-1 to TRBJ1-5; the tabulated D call, TRBD1, remains unverified against the DNA. TRBV21-1 corresponds to a pseudogene. CDR3 length equals 16 residues. The CDR3 protein is CAGDWTGPYGNQPQHF. DNA for the CDR3: TGTGCCGGGGACTGGACAGGCCCCTATGGCAATCAGCCCCAGCATTTT.